This T cell receptor beta chain was sequenced for a study of a mutant IDH1 vaccine in newly diagnosed glioma. Only one count was recorded for this clone. Its target is unknown. Sequencing was performed with immunoSEQ multiplex PCR; in TCRdb, only in-frame clones are kept and a portion is missing. The table records about 67,000 clones, roughly 80% of them present only once. Time point: week 47, end of study. Doses consisted of 300 ug of mutant IDH1 20-mer peptide each, paired with topical imiquimod. Germline V lookup: CDR1 SGHTA, CDR2 FQGNSA. CDR3 size: 12 residues. The V end was cut by 1 base, the J end by 1 base, with 1 base between.

The chain combines TRBV7-2 with TRBJ2-5; D is uncertain. This TCR came from a man aged 25-45 years with glioma. The sample was PBMCs, taken from a glioma patient whose treatment included an IDH1 peptide vaccine. The CDR3 reads CASSLVQETQYF. For the CDR3, the DNA is TGTGCCAGCAGCTTAGTCCAAGAGACCCAGTACTTC.